The rows below give T cell receptor beta chains drawn from one sample of a study of T cells in Graves' hyperthyroidism and ophthalmopathy. TCRdb independently ran MiXCR on the multiplex PCR reads; one entry per CDR3 protein. The sample consists of 500,000 to 750,000 distinct CDR3 sequences, 15% to 18% of them appearing once. The sequenced sample was blood. These receptors all come from a woman aged 30 to 39 with Graves' hyperthyroidism. The CDR3 runs from the conserved cysteine through the conserved F or W. A D gene is named only where the DNA matches it firmly. Only part of the rows carry a size: once, few, many, or a class if the clone is expanded.

V	size	J	D	CDR3	DNA
TRBV15	few	TRBJ2-7	.	CATSRDQGDYEQYF	TGTGCCACCAGCAGAGATCAGGGTGACTACGAGCAGTACTTC
TRBV4-2	few	TRBJ2-1	.	CASSARTGRGYNEQFF	TGTGCCAGCAGCGCGAGGACCGGGAGAGGCTACAATGAGCAGTTCTTC
TRBV29-1	.	TRBJ2-1	TRBD2	CSGGTSNLLGEQFF	TGCAGCGGGGGGACTAGCAACCTTCTGGGTGAGCAGTTCTTC
TRBV20-1	few	TRBJ1-1	.	CSARDQGLNTEAFF	TGCAGTGCTAGAGACCAGGGGTTGAACACTGAAGCTTTCTTT
TRBV9	once	TRBJ2-7	.	CANSVAQDVYEQYF	TGTGCCAACAGCGTAGCCCAGGACGTCTACGAGCAGTACTTC
TRBV2	few	TRBJ1-5	TRBD1	CASRTGVDQPQHF	TGTGCCAGCAGGACAGGGGTCGACCAGCCCCAGCATTTT
TRBV7-9	many	TRBJ1-1	.	CASSLAGPRNTEAFF	TGTGCCAGCAGCTTAGCAGGGCCGAGGAACACTGAAGCTTTCTTT
TRBV2	many	TRBJ2-1	.	CASSETRGVKFF	TGTGCCAGCAGCGAAACCAGGGGGGTTAAGTTCTTC
TRBV7-3	many	TRBJ2-1	.	CASSPDIGSYNEQFF	TGTGCCAGCAGCCCGGACATTGGCTCCTACAATGAGCAGTTCTTC
TRBV12-3/TRBV12-4	many	TRBJ2-3	.	CASSLPDSADTQYF	TGTGCCAGCAGTCTACCTGACAGCGCAGATACGCAGTATTTT
TRBV6-1	many	TRBJ1-1	.	CASSRGTLNTEAFF	TGTGCCAGCAGTCGCGGGACGTTGAACACTGAAGCTTTCTTT
TRBV12-3/TRBV12-4	many	TRBJ2-1	TRBD1	CASSFGTDYNEQFF	TGTGCCAGCAGTTTTGGGACAGATTACAATGAGCAGTTCTTC
TRBV4-2	.	TRBJ2-7	TRBD2	CASSQSSGNSYEQYF	TGTGCCAGCAGCCAAAGTAGCGGGAACTCCTACGAGCAGTACTTC
TRBV6-1	many	TRBJ2-3	.	CASSELGHPSTDTQYF	TGTGCCAGCAGTGAACTGGGGCACCCTAGCACAGATACGCAGTATTTT
TRBV12-3/TRBV12-4	many	TRBJ1-5	.	CASSFTGPDSNQPQHF	TGTGCCAGCAGTTTCACCGGGCCAGATAGCAATCAGCCCCAGCATTTT